Listed below are T cell receptor beta chains from one sample, sequenced in a study of blood T cell repertoires in COVID-19. Clones were read by immunoSEQ multiplex PCR, and TCRdb kept only the in-frame ones, dropping some. The data show roughly 460,000 clones, approximately 90% seen once. The sequenced sample consisted of peripheral blood. All receptors come from a young man with COVID-19, enrolled during active disease. The CDR3 runs from the conserved cysteine through the conserved F or W. Fields, in order: clone size, CDR3 length, D gene, J gene, V gene, CDR3 protein, CDR3 DNA. D genes are given only for firm matches. Size tells how often a clone was seen (once, few, many) or the class of an expanded clone, and some rows leave it out.

-,14,TRBD2,TRBJ2-7,TRBV5-4,CASSYGGGADEQYF,TGTGCCAGCAGCTATGGGGGGGGAGCCGACGAGCAGTACTTC
-,14,-,TRBJ1-5,TRBV30,CAWSLRPGGQPQHF,TGTGCCTGGAGTTTGAGGCCGGGAGGTCAGCCCCAGCATTTT
-,14,-,TRBJ1-5,TRBV5-1,CASSLGEGGQPQHF,TGCGCCAGCAGCTTGGGTGAGGGAGGTCAGCCCCAGCATTTT
few,13,-,TRBJ2-2,TRBV6-5,CASQYANTGELFF,TGTGCCAGCCAGTACGCGAACACCGGGGAGCTGTTTTTT
-,17,-,TRBJ2-2,TRBV3-1/TRBV3-2,CASSQHTGRWNTGELFF,TGTGCCAGCAGCCAACACACGGGGAGGTGGAACACCGGGGAGCTGTTTTTT
once,16,-,TRBJ1-6,TRBV5-5,CASSSQLQGVVSPLHF,TGTGCCAGCAGCTCACAATTACAAGGGGTAGTTTCACCCCTCCACTTT
-,14,TRBD1,TRBJ2-3,TRBV13,CASSGNRGWDTQYF,TGTGCCAGCAGCGGAAACAGGGGATGGGATACGCAGTATTTT
-,13,TRBD1,TRBJ1-2,TRBV5-4,CASSLAGGVGYTF,TGTGCCAGCAGCTTGGCAGGGGGCGTTGGCTACACCTTC
-,15,TRBD2,TRBJ2-5,TRBV5-1,CASSSSGRYQETQYF,TGCGCCAGCAGCTCCAGCGGGAGGTACCAAGAGACCCAGTACTTC
-,14,TRBD1,TRBJ1-2,TRBV11-2,CASSVGQGNYGYTF,TGTGCCAGCAGCGTGGGACAGGGGAACTATGGCTACACCTTC
-,17,TRBD1,TRBJ1-1,TRBV5-1,CASSLGGTGAVNTEAFF,TGCGCCAGCAGCTTGGGCGGGACAGGGGCTGTGAACACTGAAGCTTTCTTT
once,14,TRBD2,TRBJ2-5,TRBV9,CASSRAGVRETQYF,TGTGCCAGCAGCCGGGCGGGAGTAAGGGAGACCCAGTACTTC
-,15,-,TRBJ1-4,TRBV9,CASSVGGGAGEKLFF,TGTGCCAGCAGCGTAGGTGGGGGCGCGGGTGAAAAACTGTTTTTT
once,14,-,TRBJ2-1,TRBV7-9,CASSRAGSYNEQFF,TGTGCCAGCAGCCGGGCGGGGTCCTACAATGAGCAGTTCTTC
-,17,-,TRBJ2-2,TRBV5-1,CASSSPRGTGDTGELFF,TGCGCCAGCAGCTCGCCCAGGGGCACCGGGGACACCGGGGAGCTGTTTTTT
-,16,-,TRBJ2-7,TRBV3-1/TRBV3-2,CASSPALTRTIYEQYF,TGTGCCAGCAGCCCAGCCTTGACTAGGACAATCTACGAGCAGTACTTC
-,13,-,TRBJ2-5,TRBV12-3/TRBV12-4,CASSFTQGGTQYF,TGTGCCAGCAGTTTCACCCAGGGCGGAACCCAGTACTTC
-,16,-,TRBJ1-6,TRBV6-1,CASSEGFWEPNSPLHF,TGTGCCAGCAGTGAAGGGTTTTGGGAGCCCAATTCACCCCTCCACTTT
-,15,TRBD2,TRBJ2-7,TRBV3-1/TRBV3-2,CASSQSGKSSYEQYF,TGTGCCAGCAGCCAAAGCGGGAAGAGTTCCTACGAGCAGTACTTC
-,13,-,TRBJ1-1,TRBV6-5,CASRLTRNTEAFF,TGTGCCAGCAGATTGACAAGGAACACTGAAGCTTTCTTT
-,13,-,TRBJ1-1,TRBV5-5,CASSPWTDRGAFF,TGTGCCAGCAGCCCCTGGACAGACCGGGGAGCTTTCTTT
-,15,-,TRBJ1-3,TRBV5-1,CASSLEGQSGNTIYF,TGCGCCAGCAGCTTGGAGGGGCAATCTGGAAACACCATATATTTT
-,14,-,TRBJ2-3,TRBV14,CASSQTSSTDTQYF,TGTGCCAGCAGCCAAACTTCTAGCACAGATACGCAGTATTTT
-,14,-,TRBJ1-2,TRBV19,CASSIVQQNYGYTF,TGTGCCAGTAGTATAGTTCAACAGAACTATGGCTACACCTTC
-,13,TRBD1,TRBJ2-7,TRBV6-5,CASSRGQTYEQYF,TGTGCCAGCAGCCGGGGACAGACCTACGAGCAGTACTTC
once,13,-,TRBJ2-7,TRBV2,CASSVRGAYEQYF,TGTGCCAGCAGCGTTCGGGGAGCCTACGAGCAGTACTTC
-,15,TRBD2,TRBJ2-7,TRBV3-1/TRBV3-2,CASSQWQAGSYEQYF,TGTGCCAGCAGCCAATGGCAAGCGGGGTCCTACGAGCAGTACTTC
-,14,TRBD1,TRBJ2-1,TRBV27,CASSLGQANNEQFF,TGTGCCAGCAGTTTGGGACAGGCGAACAATGAGCAGTTCTTC
-,14,-,TRBJ1-4,TRBV2,CASSEGGTNEKLFF,TGTGCCAGCAGTGAGGGGGGGACTAATGAAAAACTGTTTTTT
-,12,-,TRBJ2-5,TRBV4-1,CASSQGGETQYF,TGCGCCAGCAGCCAAGGCGGGGAGACCCAGTACTTC
-,14,TRBD1,TRBJ1-2,TRBV6-2/TRBV6-3,CASSLGQGANGYTF,TGTGCCAGCAGTTTGGGACAGGGGGCAAATGGCTACACCTTC
-,15,-,TRBJ2-2,TRBV10-1,CASSDPGENTGELFF,TGCGCCAGCAGTGATCCGGGGGAGAACACCGGGGAGCTGTTTTTT
-,15,-,TRBJ2-1,TRBV11-2,CASSLEMGAFNEQFF,TGTGCCAGCAGCTTAGAAATGGGCGCTTTCAATGAGCAGTTCTTC
-,13,-,TRBJ2-7,TRBV14,CASSRDTAVGQYF,TGTGCCAGCAGCCGCGATACTGCCGTGGGACAATACTTC
-,12,TRBD1,TRBJ2-7,TRBV19,CASISRQGVMYF,TGTGCCAGCATATCCAGACAGGGGGTAATGTACTTC
-,15,TRBD1,TRBJ1-6,TRBV19,CASTGQGAYNSPLHF,TGTGCCAGTACCGGACAGGGGGCCTATAATTCACCCCTCCACTTT
-,13,TRBD1,TRBJ1-2,TRBV19,CASSARQGYGYTF,TGTGCCAGTAGTGCGCGACAGGGTTATGGCTACACCTTC
-,14,-,TRBJ2-7,TRBV18,CASSPDRSSYEQYF,TGTGCCAGCTCACCAGACAGGAGCTCCTACGAGCAGTACTTC
-,15,-,TRBJ2-7,TRBV5-5,CASSFGGGRSYEQYF,TGTGCCAGCAGCTTTGGCGGGGGCCGCTCCTACGAGCAGTACTTC
-,14,-,TRBJ2-5,TRBV5-6,CASSFEDYQETQYF,TGTGCCAGCAGCTTCGAGGACTATCAAGAGACCCAGTACTTC
-,15,-,TRBJ2-5,TRBV11-2,CASSLDITTRETQYF,TGTGCCAGCAGCTTAGATATAACTACTCGAGAGACCCAGTACTTC
-,16,-,TRBJ2-5,TRBV7-7,CASSLFGSVGEETQYF,TGTGCTAGCAGCTTATTTGGTTCAGTAGGGGAAGAGACCCAGTACTTC
-,15,-,TRBJ1-1,TRBV5-6,CASSLAGSWGTEAFF,TGTGCCAGCAGCTTGGCGGGATCCTGGGGCACTGAAGCTTTCTTT
-,14,TRBD2,TRBJ2-7,TRBV6-5,CASSYSVTSGQQYF,TGTGCCAGCAGTTACTCGGTGACTAGCGGGCAGCAGTACTTC
-,15,-,TRBJ2-7,TRBV28,CASSTPGTSAYEQYF,TGTGCCAGCAGTACTCCCGGGACATCGGCCTACGAGCAGTACTTC
-,14,TRBD1,TRBJ2-7,TRBV6-5,CASSSHRGVYEQYF,TGTGCCAGCAGTTCTCACAGGGGGGTGTACGAGCAGTACTTC
-,14,-,TRBJ2-1,TRBV7-2,CASSVGQKHNEQFF,TGTGCCAGCAGCGTGGGACAAAAACACAATGAGCAGTTCTTC